This entry lists 24 T cell receptor beta chains sequenced from one sample in a study of shared clonotypes between healthy human individuals. Assay used: immunoSEQ multiplex PCR; TCRdb lists only in-frame clones, some missing. The sample consists of over 2 million clones, roughly 90% of them appearing once. Input material: naive CD4+ T cells from PBMCs. This sample's subset: CD45RA+ positively selected. These receptors were obtained from a man aged 18-30 years in good health. Some clones in this sample may be carry-over from other donors' samples.

This chain uses TRBV5-1 with TRBJ2-1, with unresolved D. The CDR3 extends over 14 amino acids. The germline V gene encodes CDR1 SGHRS and CDR2 YFSETQ. V was pared by 5 bases and J by 0 bases, with 9 bases between. CDR3 coding DNA: TGCGCCAGCAGTTCCCAGAGCTCCTACAATGAGCAGTTCTTC. Its protein is CASSSQSSYNEQFF.

The V gene is TRBV10-3, the J gene TRBJ1-1; D not certain. V was shortened by 3 bases and J by 5 bases, with 10 bases between the two germline ends. The germline CDR1 and CDR2 sequences are ENHRY and SYGVKD. The CDR3 totals 13 residues. The CDR3 reads CAISDTRRTEAFF. Written as DNA, the CDR3 is TGTGCCATCAGTGATACGCGCCGGACTGAAGCTTTCTTT.

The V and J genes are TRBV5-1 and TRBJ2-1; 11 nucleotides align to TRBD2. In germline, CDR1 is SGHRS, CDR2 YFSETQ. The CDR3 has 17 residues. V lost 3 bases, J lost 7 bases, and 12 bases stayed unmatched. Written as DNA, the CDR3 is TGCGCCAGCAGCTCGCCCACCCTAGCGGGAGGTTCGAATGAGCAGTTCTTC. It codes for CASSSPTLAGGSNEQFF. The variable domain in full, with the rest retrieved from reference TRBV5-1 and TRBJ2-1, is KAGVTQTPRYLIKTRGQQVTLSCSPISGHRSVSWYQQTPGQGLQFLFEYFSETQRNKGNFPGRFSGRQFSNSRSEMNVSTLELGDSALYLCASSSPTLAGGSNEQFFGPGTRLTVL.

Comments on this clone: The CDR3 ends on some other residue instead of the conserved phenylalanine or tryptophan, so this is likely a read error. The DNA is omitted, as the CDR3 cannot be located on it reliably, and the CDR3 follows TCRdb's listing. The chain joins TRBV7-8 to TRBJ2-7; the table gives TRBD2 as D, unverified against the DNA. Germline CDR1 reads SGHVS; CDR2 reads FQNEAQ. The CDR3 totals 13 residues, both ends included. The CDR3 here is CASSLGLAGGQQQ.

The V call is TRBV19, the J call TRBJ1-5; TRBD1 is a possible D gene (6 bases). V lost 0 bases to trimming and J lost 0 bases, with 12 bases between them. The CDR3 is made up of 17 amino acids. Germline loops: CDR1 LNHDA, CDR2 SQIVND (reference sequence). Written as DNA, the CDR3 is TGTGCCAGTAGTATAGATCCCAGGACAGCTAGCAATCAGCCCCAGCATTTT. Residues: CASSIDPRTASNQPQHF. Together with reference TRBV19 and TRBJ1-5, the CDR3 gives the full variable domain: DGGITQSPKYLFRKEGQNVTLSCEQNLNHDAMYWYRQDPGQGLRLIYYSQIVNDFQKGDIAEGYSVSREKKESFPLTVTSAQKNPTAFYLCASSIDPRTASNQPQHFGDGTRLSIL.

Points on this clone: Other DNA variants within this sample encode the same CDR3. The CDR3 is CASSPSTAGGPGEQYF. The CDR3 DNA reads TGTGCCAGCAGCCCAAGTACAGCGGGAGGGCCCGGAGAGCAGTACTTC. V and J are TRBV4-2 and TRBJ2-7; the match to TRBD2 covers 10 bases. V shed 4 bases and J 7 bases; nucleotides not matched to a gene: 13. The CDR3 is 16 residues long. The V gene's germline CDR1 is LGHNA and CDR2 YNFKEQ.

The V and J genes are TRBV6-6 and TRBJ2-1; a possible D gene is TRBD2 (6 bases). This CDR3 has 14 residues. The germline V gene has CDR1 MNHNY and CDR2 SVGAGI (reference sequence). With 6 bases removed from V and 6 bases from J, the gap between germline ends came to 15 bases. CDR3 DNA: TGTGCCAGCAGGATGGAGGGGAGCCTCAATGAGCAGTTCTTC. Its translation is CASRMEGSLNEQFF.

This chain links TRBV12-5 with TRBJ2-3, with TRBD2 identical over 11 bases. J was trimmed by 5 bases and V by 1 base; bases with no gene match: 5. CDR3 length equals 16 residues. CDR1 is LGHNT, CDR2 FRNRAP, per germline. CDR3 coding DNA: TGTGCTAGTGGTTTGGGACTAGCGGGATTCGAAGATACGCAGTATTTT. Translation: CASGLGLAGFEDTQYF.

The sample holds one count of this clone. This chain links TRBV19 with TRBJ1-5; perhaps TRBD1 as D (5 bases). Per the germline V gene, CDR1 is LNHDA and CDR2 is SQIVND (reference sequence). The CDR3 runs to 14 residues. The V end lost 10 bases, the J end lost 0 bases, and 13 bases lay between the germline ends. CDR3 coding DNA: TGTGCCACCGGTGGGGGGTATAGCAATCAGCCCCAGCATTTT. Translated, it gives CATGGGYSNQPQHF.

In the case of this clone: Other DNA sequences in the same sample also yield this CDR3. The chain links TRBV19 to TRBJ1-4; D unclear. Per germline, CDR1 LNHDA and CDR2 SQIVND (reference sequence). This CDR3 is built from 14 residues. The V gene lost 6 bases and the J gene lost 0 bases, with 8 bases spanning the gap. Here the CDR3 DNA reads TGTGCCAGTAGGGACGGTGCAACTAATGAAAAACTGTTTTTT. This gives the protein CASRDGATNEKLFF.

The chain recombines TRBV5-1 with TRBJ2-1; tentative D call: TRBD2 (6 bases). Trimming took off 6 bases at V and 3 bases at J, with 13 bases between the two ends. The germline V gene has CDR1 SGHRS and CDR2 YFSETQ. This CDR3 region has 14 residues. For the CDR3, the DNA is TGCGCCAGCAACCGCGGGACCAACTACAATGAGCAGTTCTTC. It is translated as CASNRGTNYNEQFF.

The chain couples TRBV29-1 to TRBJ2-7; possible D gene TRBD2, 5 bases. Per germline, CDR1 SQVTM and CDR2 ANQGSEA. The CDR3 loop spans 13 amino acids. Deletions cut 4 bases from V and 3 bases from J, with 13 bases between. The CDR3, as DNA: TGCAGCGTTGTGAGGGAGTGGGGCTACGAGCAGTACTTC. Protein sequence: CSVVREWGYEQYF.

This chain connects TRBV10-3 to TRBJ2-2, with 7 bases identical to TRBD1. V lost 4 bases and J lost 4; bases outside the gene matches: 12. The CDR3 runs 17 residues. The germline gives CDR1 ENHRY, CDR2 SYGVKD. The chain's CDR3 is CAISAKKTGPSTGELFF. In nucleotides, the CDR3 is TGTGCCATCAGTGCGAAAAAGACAGGGCCCAGCACCGGGGAGCTGTTTTTT.

This chain's CDR3 is CASRYLGLAESGGADTQYF. DNA of the CDR3: TGTGCCAGCAGATATTTGGGACTAGCGGAAAGCGGAGGCGCAGATACGCAGTATTTT. V usage is TRBV11-2 and J usage is TRBJ2-3; TRBD2 matches at 11 bases. Looked up from germline, CDR1 is SGHAT and CDR2 is FQNNGV. The CDR3 loop spans 19 amino acids. Trimming took 6 bases from V and 4 from J; bases not matched to a gene: 18.

In this sample, this clone turned up once. This chain links TRBV2 with TRBJ2-5; 8 bases fit TRBD2. Per germline, CDR1 SNHLY and CDR2 FYNNEI. Unmatched junction bases numbered 1, after V lost 6 bases and J lost 1 base. The CDR3 has 13 amino acids. CDR3 region: CASRAGAQETQYF. The CDR3 coding sequence is TGTGCCAGCAGAGCGGGGGCCCAAGAGACCCAGTACTTC.

The V and J genes are TRBV5-6 and TRBJ1-2; D perhaps matches TRBD1 (5 bases). Germline CDR1 is SGHDT and CDR2 is YYEEEE. The CDR3 sequence is 14 residues long. Trimming took 2 bases from V and 4 from J, leaving 12 bases between them. The CDR3 reads CASSFSREFYGYTF. CDR3 DNA: TGTGCCAGCAGCTTCTCCAGGGAATTCTATGGCTACACCTTC.

This chain uses TRBV18 with TRBJ2-7, with 10 bases fitting TRBD1. The germline V gene encodes CDR1 KGHSH and CDR2 LQKENI. V trimming: 3 bases; J trimming: 3 bases; junction bases outside the gene matches: 5. This CDR3 spans 15 amino acids. Here the CDR3 reads CASSPGQGSRYEQYF. The CDR3 DNA follows: TGTGCCAGCTCACCGGGACAGGGGAGTCGCTACGAGCAGTACTTC.

DNA of the CDR3: TGTGCCACCAGCAGTCGCCGGCCCCTGTGGAACACTGAAGCTTTCTTT. Encoded protein: CATSSRRPLWNTEAFF. The chain is built from TRBV15 and TRBJ1-1; no reliable D call. The CDR3 has 16 residues. The germline V gene has CDR1 LNHNV and CDR2 YYDKDF (reference sequence). V gave up 3 bases and J gave up 1 base, with 15 bases separating them.

A word on this clone: The same CDR3 also results from other DNA sequences found in this sample. V gene TRBV6-5 combines with J gene TRBJ2-7; 7 bases agree with TRBD2. After removal of 0 bases from V and 2 bases from J, the junction contained 4 bases not matched to a gene. The CDR3 runs 15 residues. Germline CDR1 is MNHEY and CDR2 is SVGAGI. CDR3 in amino acids: CASSYSGGGTYEQYF. The CDR3 bases are TGTGCCAGCAGTTACTCGGGGGGGGGTACCTACGAGCAGTACTTC.

V is TRBV27 and J is TRBJ2-7; D remains unclear. This CDR3 is 14 amino acids long. CDR1 is MNHEY, CDR2 SMNVEV, per germline (reference sequence). The V gene lost 3 bases and the J gene lost 6 bases, with 15 bases spanning the gap. The CDR3 loop is CASSFLAGTSEQYF. The CDR3 nucleotides are TGTGCCAGCAGTTTTTTAGCTGGCACGAGCGAGCAGTACTTC.

J is TRBJ2-1 and V is TRBV12-5; tentatively, D is TRBD2 (6 bases). The length of the CDR3 is 18 residues. The V gene lost 1 base and the J gene lost 0 bases, with 16 bases spanning the gap. Germline V CDR1 and CDR2: LGHNT, FRNRAP. The CDR3, as DNA: TGTGCTAGTGGTTTGGCGGGAACTAGCCCCTTCTCCTACAATGAGCAGTTCTTC. This sequence encodes CASGLAGTSPFSYNEQFF.

The CDR3 nucleotides are TGTGCCAGCAGTTTCACAGGCGAATGGTATAATTCACCCCTCCACTTT. Its protein is CASSFTGEWYNSPLHF. V usage is TRBV28 and J usage is TRBJ1-6, with a tentative D call TRBD1 (5 bases). CDR1 is MDHEN and CDR2 is SYDVKM in the germline V gene. The CDR3 has 16 residues. The V and J ends lost 3 bases and 4 bases respectively, with 13 bases between them.

A note on this clone: The identical CDR3 is also encoded by other nucleotide sequences in the sample. This rearrangement joins TRBV5-1 to TRBJ2-2; D unclear. This CDR3 is 14 amino acids long. CDR1 and CDR2 (germline): SGHRS, YFSETQ. V dropped 3 bases and J dropped 0 bases, with 6 bases sitting between them. CDR3 residues: CASSSGPNTGELFF. In DNA, the CDR3 is TGCGCCAGCAGCTCCGGGCCGAACACCGGGGAGCTGTTTTTT.

The J gene is TRBJ1-5, the V gene TRBV7-2; D gene ambiguous. The CDR3 is made up of 14 amino acids. In germline, CDR1 is SGHTA, CDR2 FQGNSA. The V end lost 5 bases, the J end lost 3 bases, and 11 bases lay between the germline ends. CDR3 DNA: TGTGCCAGCAGCCCACGACGGTCCAATCAGCCCCAGCATTTT. Protein sequence: CASSPRRSNQPQHF. Filled out from reference TRBV7-2 and TRBJ1-5, the complete variable domain reads GAGVSQSPSNKVTEKGKDVELRCDPISGHTALYWYRQSLGQGLEFLIYFQGNSAPDKSGLPSDRFSAERTGGSVSTLTIQRTQQEDSAVYLCASSPRRSNQPQHFGDGTRLSIL.